This T cell receptor beta chain was obtained from a study of blood T cell repertoires in COVID-19. The wider study: Samples came from the United States, Italy and Spain, spanning acute and convalescent COVID-19. T cells, B-cell-depleted T cells, or PBMCs supplied cDNA or gDNA.

In the source study's methods: Amplification with reference gene primers provided the estimates of nucleated cell counts. Here immunoSEQ multiplex PCR was the method, and the copy in TCRdb shows in-frame clones only, minus some. The D gene and trimming were derived from the DNA, and the V and J assignments and clone size from that table. The table has over 400,000 clones, roughly 88% seen once. This CDR3 has 15 residues. CDR1 SQVTM and CDR2 ANQGSEA come from the germline V gene. V lost 7 bases to trimming and J lost 3 bases; unmatched junction nucleotides: 14. This chain uses TRBV29-1 with TRBJ2-7, with 8 bases that match TRBD1. The specimen was peripheral blood. This sequence originates from a human donor in a cohort sampled during active COVID-19. For the CDR3, the DNA is TGCAGCGCCACGGGAAAGACAGGGGTGGTCTACGAGCAGTACTTC. It encodes CSATGKTGVVYEQYF.